This TCR beta chain was identified during a study of blood T cell repertoires in COVID-19. The V segment lost 4 bases and the J segment 6 bases; nucleotides outside the gene matches: 5. The germline gives CDR1 SNHLY, CDR2 FYNNEI. This CDR3 region has 13 residues. Clones were sequenced by immunoSEQ multiplex PCR, and TCRdb holds only the in-frame ones, with some missing. The sample includes around 270,000 clones, over 75% seen only once; the top ten take about 4.1%. The sequencing sample was made of PBMCs or T cells enriched from blood (not recorded which). V usage is TRBV2 and J usage is TRBJ2-7; TRBD2 matches 8 bases. This receptor was obtained from a woman in her 30s who had recovered from COVID-19. The CDR3 DNA follows: TGTGCCAGCAGTGGAGGACTAGCCGGCGAGCAGTACTTC. It yields the protein CASSGGLAGEQYF.